Here is one T cell receptor (beta chain) with its context. This sample was included in a study of shared clonotypes between healthy human individuals. V shed 5 bases and J shed 2 bases, with 17 bases lying between them. The CDR3 sequence is 16 residues long. Looked up from germline, CDR1 is SGHTA and CDR2 is FQGNSA. Original processing methods: Quality scores were absent from the junction-only immunoSEQ sequences, so filtering differed. Libraries were prepared by immunoSEQ multiplex PCR; TCRdb keeps only in-frame clonotypes and omits some of them. The V and J calls and the clone size are those of that table, but D and trimming were determined from the DNA. The sample contains about 2.3 million clones, about 90% of which appear only once.

The specimen was naive CD4+ T cells from PBMCs. Subset: CD45RA+ positively selected. The clonotype originates from a man aged 18-30 years in good health. Some clones in this sample may be carry-over from other donors' samples. The V call is TRBV7-2, the J call TRBJ2-3; TRBD2 might be the D (5 bases). This CDR3 reads CASSLYSVTNTDTQYF. The CDR3 DNA reads as TGTGCCAGCAGCCTATATAGCGTTACAAACACAGATACGCAGTATTTT. Full variable domain (missing parts from reference TRBV7-2 and TRBJ2-3): GAGVSQSPSNKVTEKGKDVELRCDPISGHTALYWYRQSLGQGLEFLIYFQGNSAPDKSGLPSDRFSAERTGGSVSTLTIQRTQQEDSAVYLCASSLYSVTNTDTQYFGPGTRLTVL.